This T cell receptor (beta chain) was recorded in a study of blood T cell repertoires in COVID-19. As for the study in general: COVID-19 samples collected from the United States, Italy and Spain covered acute and convalescent phases.

J lost 6 bases, V lost 5 bases, and 10 bases had no gene match. This CDR3 has 16 amino acids. The germline CDR1 and CDR2 sequences are MNHEY and SMNVEV (reference sequence). Using immunoSEQ multiplex PCR, the repertoire was profiled, and TCRdb retains in-frame clones only, with some absent. The sample consists of roughly 310,000 clones, roughly 90% of them appearing once. Sequencing was carried out using peripheral blood. This clonotype was obtained from a woman aged 45-65 years with active or convalescent COVID-19. The chain employs TRBV27 and TRBJ1-5, with 10 bases that match TRBD1. CDR3 DNA sequence: TGTGCCAGCAGTGCTGCGACAGGGGGCTTGTTTCAGCCCCAGCATTTT. This encodes CASSAATGGLFQPQHF.